The present TCR beta chain was sequenced within a study of persistence of HIV-infected CD4 T cells. Background on the study: Up to roughly 180 mL blood was drawn at multiple time points; a couple of donors had single-time leukapheresis.

In the case of this clone: Its antigen is currently unknown.

The stimulus was lysate of CMV-infected fibroblasts, roughly 10 ug/mL. Responding CD4+ T cells were sorted by upregulation of both CD40 ligand and CD69. This CDR3 has 15 residues. J gave up 8 bases and V 5 bases, and 12 bases lay outside the gene matches. CDR1 is MRHNA, CDR2 SNTAGT, per germline. Study-level points and caveats: Proviral oligoclonality tracked with TCR oligoclonality within the same sorted cells.

Sequencing used immunoSEQ version 4 in survey mode. Generated by immunoSEQ multiplex PCR, the TCRdb table keeps only in-frame clones and is missing some. The sample has 15,000 to 25,000 clones, approximately 80% seen once. Sequences were derived from CD4+ T cells sorted from PBMCs after approximately 20-hour stimulation, sampled from a patient who received antiretroviral therapy. The clonotype was recovered from an adult man with HIV who was CMV-seropositive. J is TRBJ2-1 and V is TRBV6-4, with TRBD1 matching 7 bases. The CDR3 region is CASSPGQATLDEQFF. The CDR3 DNA reads TGTGCCAGCAGTCCCGGACAGGCGACGTTGGATGAGCAGTTCTTC.